The entry below describes one T cell receptor beta chain. Clones were sequenced by immunoSEQ multiplex PCR, and TCRdb holds only the in-frame ones, with some missing. The data hold roughly 63,000 clones, with roughly 87% observed a single time. Between the trimmed V and J ends, which lost 4 bases and 7 bases, there was a span of 14 bases. Per the germline V gene, CDR1 is SQVTM and CDR2 is ANQGSEA. The CDR3 sequence is 13 residues long. These data belong to a study of T cell changes during pregnancy in multiple sclerosis. The input for sequencing was peripheral blood, taken in the second trimester of pregnancy. The source of this sequence is a female donor in good health, enrolled as a control in a pregnancy study. The rearrangement joins TRBV29-1 to TRBJ2-4; tentative D call: TRBD2 (6 bases). The chain's CDR3 is CSVVEGGGNIQYF. In nucleotides, the CDR3 is TGCAGCGTTGTCGAGGGAGGTGGTAACATTCAGTACTTC.